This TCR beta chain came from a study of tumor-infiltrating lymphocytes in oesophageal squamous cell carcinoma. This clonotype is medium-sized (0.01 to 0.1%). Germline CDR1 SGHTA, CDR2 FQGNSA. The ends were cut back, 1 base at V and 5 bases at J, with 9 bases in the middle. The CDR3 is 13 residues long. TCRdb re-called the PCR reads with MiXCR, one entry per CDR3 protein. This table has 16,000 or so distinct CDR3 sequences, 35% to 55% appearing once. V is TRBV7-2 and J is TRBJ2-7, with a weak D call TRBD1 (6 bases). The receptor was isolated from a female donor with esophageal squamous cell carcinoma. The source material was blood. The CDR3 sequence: CASSLGQVNEQYF. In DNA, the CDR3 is TGTGCCAGCAGCTTAGGACAGGTTAACGAGCAGTACTTC. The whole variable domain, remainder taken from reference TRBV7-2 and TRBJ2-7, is GAGVSQSPSNKVTEKGKDVELRCDPISGHTALYWYRQSLGQGLEFLIYFQGNSAPDKSGLPSDRFSAERTGGSVSTLTIQRTQQEDSAVYLCASSLGQVNEQYFGPGTRLTVT.